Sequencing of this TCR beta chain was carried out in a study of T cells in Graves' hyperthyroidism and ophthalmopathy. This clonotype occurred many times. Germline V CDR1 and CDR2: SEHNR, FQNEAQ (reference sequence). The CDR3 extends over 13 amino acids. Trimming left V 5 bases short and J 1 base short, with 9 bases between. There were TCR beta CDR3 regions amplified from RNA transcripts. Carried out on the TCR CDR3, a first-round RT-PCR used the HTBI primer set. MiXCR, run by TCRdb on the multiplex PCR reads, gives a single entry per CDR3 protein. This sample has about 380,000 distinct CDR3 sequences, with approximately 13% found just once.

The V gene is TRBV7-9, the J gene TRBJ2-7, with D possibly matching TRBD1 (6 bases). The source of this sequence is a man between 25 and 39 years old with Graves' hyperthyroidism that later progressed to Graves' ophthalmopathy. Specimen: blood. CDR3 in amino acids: CASSHRVSYEQYF. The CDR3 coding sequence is TGTGCCAGCAGCCACAGGGTATCCTACGAGCAGTACTTC.